The TCR beta chain described here comes from a study of beta chain bispecific antibodies for T cell cancers. Study-level information: Surviving healthy donor T cells from leukemia-line and bispecific antibody cocultures were TRBV-sequenced for family depletion. The leukemia lines expressed TRBV12-3 (Jurkat) and TRBV5-5 (HPB-ALL). Overall study findings and caveats: Anti-TRBV5-5 antibody staining may include highly similar TRBV5-6 cells. In these mixed samples, most targeted TRBV reads derived from the leukemia cell line. Anti-TRBV12 exposure, compared with anti-CD19, reduced the TRBV12-3 proportion of TRBV signal by about 99%.

Either OKT3 anti-CD3 antibody or CD3/CD28 beads expanded T cells from blood mononuclear cells over 3 days. Germline V gene data show CDR1 as DFQATT and CDR2 as SNEGSKA (reference sequence). CDR3 size: 14 residues. V was trimmed by 5 bases and J by 1 base, leaving 12 bases between them. TCRdb recomputed calls from the 5' RACE reads with MiXCR, one row per CDR3 protein. The table has around 19,000 distinct CDR3 sequences, 2% to 2.5% seen once. This clonotype counts as medium-sized. Its antigen is undetermined. The gene calls are TRBV20-1 and TRBJ1-3; D not resolved. The input for sequencing was healthy donor T cells cultured with leukemia cells, taken from a culture containing a bispecific antibody targeting TCR Vbeta12. The clonotype was recovered from a human donor in good health. Some clones in this sample may be carry-over from other donors' samples. This chain's CDR3 is CSAPSRGSGNTIYF. The CDR3 DNA follows: TGCAGTGCTCCGTCGAGAGGGTCTGGAAACACCATATATTTT.